Listed below are T cell receptor beta chains from one sample, sequenced in a study of T cell changes during pregnancy in multiple sclerosis. Assay: immunoSEQ multiplex PCR; the TCRdb copy retains only in-frame clones and omits some. The repertoire holds more than 85,000 clones, with roughly 95% as singletons. The sample here was peripheral blood, taken in the third trimester of pregnancy. The receptors shown here come from a female donor in good health, enrolled as a control in a pregnancy study. The CDR3 runs from the conserved cysteine through the conserved F or W. A D gene is named only where the DNA matches it firmly. The listing skips clone size in some rows; elsewhere it reads once, few, many or a size class.

>.|.|TRBJ1-4|TRBV28
TGTGCCAGCAGTTTCGACGGGGAAGGAAAACTGTTTTTT
CASSFDGEGKLFF
>TRBD1|.|TRBJ1-4|TRBV5-4
TGTGCCAGCAGCTCGGGACAGGGTGATGAAAAACTGTTTTTT
CASSSGQGDEKLFF
>.|.|TRBJ1-5|TRBV6-6
TGTGCCAGCAGTCGCGACGGAGTTCAGCCCCAGCATTTT
CASSRDGVQPQHF
>TRBD1|.|TRBJ2-5|TRBV7-2
TGTGCCAGCAGCAGGACAGGGGTTGGAGAGACCCAGTACTTC
CASSRTGVGETQYF
>TRBD1|.|TRBJ2-7|TRBV14
TGTGCCAGCAGCATACAGGGGCCGCGTGCCGAGCAGTACTTC
CASSIQGPRAEQYF
>.|.|TRBJ2-5|TRBV5-1
TGCGCCAGCAGCTTGGCTGAGACCCAGTACTTC
CASSLAETQYF
>.|.|TRBJ1-5|TRBV28
TGTGCCAGCAGTGCCCGGGGGGACTATCAGCCCCAGCATTTT
CASSARGDYQPQHF
>.|.|TRBJ2-1|TRBV19
TGTGCCAGTAACCTAGGCCCGGGGGATGAGCAGTTCTTC
CASNLGPGDEQFF
>TRBD1|.|TRBJ1-2|TRBV5-4
TGTGCCAGCAGCTTGACCAGACAGGGAAAAGGCTACACCTTC
CASSLTRQGKGYTF
>TRBD1|.|TRBJ2-5|TRBV28
TGTGCCAGCATCGAGGGGACAGGGGGCAGTGAGACCCAGTACTTC
CASIEGTGGSETQYF
>TRBD2|.|TRBJ2-7|TRBV4-1
TGCGCCAGCAGCCACTACCTCGGGGCGGGAGTGACGCAGTACTTC
CASSHYLGAGVTQYF
>.|.|TRBJ1-5|TRBV6-4
TGTGCCAGCAGGGCGGACTTCTCCATACCACCTAGCAATCAGCCCCAGCATTTT
CASRADFSIPPSNQPQHF
>TRBD1|.|TRBJ2-6|TRBV28
TGTGCCAGCAGTCCAGGGGGCGGTGGGGCCAACGTCCTGACTTTC
CASSPGGGGANVLTF
>TRBD2|.|TRBJ2-1|TRBV27
TGTGCCAGCAGTCCTGAGCGGGGCTCCTACAATGAGCAGTTCTTC
CASSPERGSYNEQFF
>.|.|TRBJ2-3|TRBV5-1
TGCGCCAGCAGCTCAACGGGAGCCGGAGATACGCAGTATTTT
CASSSTGAGDTQYF
>.|once|TRBJ1-1|TRBV6-5
TGTGCCAGCAGGCCACAGGGCCCCCTGAACACTGAAGCTTTCTTT
CASRPQGPLNTEAFF
>.|.|TRBJ2-5|TRBV7-8
TGTGCCAGCAGCTTAGTGCGGAGTAGCGGCCAACAAGAGACCCAGTACTTC
CASSLVRSSGQQETQYF
>.|.|TRBJ2-7|TRBV2
TGTGCCAGCAGTCTATTCTACGAGCAGTACTTC
CASSLFYEQYF
>.|.|TRBJ2-3|TRBV5-6
TGTGCCAGCTCCGCGGCAGATACGCAGTATTTT
CASSAADTQYF
>.|.|TRBJ2-7|TRBV6-5
TGTGCCAGCAGGGGAGACAGGATAGTTTACGAGCAGTACTTC
CASRGDRIVYEQYF
>TRBD1|.|TRBJ1-4|TRBV19
TGTGCCAGTAGTCCACTAGGGACAGGGGGACCAACTAATGAAAAACTGTTTTTT
CASSPLGTGGPTNEKLFF
>.|.|TRBJ2-4|TRBV19
TGTGCCAGTAGTCACAGGGAACCCACTCGGAACATTCAGTACTTC
CASSHREPTRNIQYF
>.|.|TRBJ2-1|TRBV11-1
TGTGCCAGCAGCTTACAGCCTGAGGACTGGCAGTTCTTC
CASSLQPEDWQFF
>.|.|TRBJ2-7|TRBV7-8
TGTGCCAGCAGCCGAGGGTCGGGAAGGGCACTCTACGAGCAGTACTTC
CASSRGSGRALYEQYF
>.|.|TRBJ2-1|TRBV29-1
TGCAGCGTTGATACTAGGTATGAGCAGTTCTTC
CSVDTRYEQFF
>TRBD2|once|TRBJ2-3|TRBV15
TGTGCCACCAGCAGAGATCCCCCCGGGAGGAGCACAGATACGCAGTATTTT
CATSRDPPGRSTDTQYF
>.|once|TRBJ2-5|TRBV5-1
TGCGCCAGCAGCCCCCAAGGTGGGGGACTCCAGGGAGAGACCCAGTACTTC
CASSPQGGGLQGETQYF
>.|.|TRBJ1-4|TRBV19
TGTGCCAGTAGTATAGATGGGAGGGTGGGGGGACGGGAAAAACTGTTTTTT
CASSIDGRVGGREKLFF
>TRBD2|.|TRBJ2-2|TRBV5-4
TGTGCCAGCAGCTTGGCGGGAGGGGGTACCGGGGAGCTGTTTTTT
CASSLAGGGTGELFF
>.|.|TRBJ2-3|TRBV5-1
TGCGCCAGCCGGCTGGAGGGGAGCACAGATACGCAGTATTTT
CASRLEGSTDTQYF
>TRBD1|.|TRBJ1-4|TRBV15
TGTGCCACCAGCAGAACAGGGGGCGCGGGGGAAAAACTGTTTTTT
CATSRTGGAGEKLFF
>TRBD1|.|TRBJ1-1|TRBV28
TGTGCCAACACCGGGACAGGGGACACTGAAGCTTTCTTT
CANTGTGDTEAFF
>TRBD1|.|TRBJ2-7|TRBV28
TGTGCCAGCAGTCCAGGGGGGACAGGGATGATCTACGAGCAGTACTTC
CASSPGGTGMIYEQYF
>.|.|TRBJ2-2|TRBV28
TGTGCCAGCAGCGAGCGGACCGGGGAGCTGTTTTTT
CASSERTGELFF
>.|.|TRBJ2-5|TRBV2
TGTGCCAGCAGTGCGGAAGAGACCCAGTACTTC
CASSAEETQYF
>TRBD2|.|TRBJ2-7|TRBV6-5
TGTGCCAGCAGTCCCGGACTAGCGTTAGAGCAGTACTTC
CASSPGLALEQYF
>TRBD1|.|TRBJ1-2|TRBV6-4
TGTGCCAGCAGTGACACAGGGACAGGGGTGATGGGCTACACCTTC
CASSDTGTGVMGYTF
>.|.|TRBJ2-1|TRBV28
TGTGCCAGCAGTTGGACAGAATTAGGGCAGTTCTTC
CASSWTELGQFF
>TRBD1|.|TRBJ2-5|TRBV15
TGTGCCACCAGCAGAGAAGGACAGGTGCTCGAGACCCAGTACTTC
CATSREGQVLETQYF
>.|once|TRBJ1-5|TRBV5-6
TGTGCCAGCAGCAAACGAACGAACGTAGGCAATCAGCCCCAGCATTTT
CASSKRTNVGNQPQHF
>.|.|TRBJ2-3|TRBV19
TGTGCCAGTAGCCCACCGGGGTCCCTGGACCATACGCAGTATTTT
CASSPPGSLDHTQYF
>TRBD1|.|TRBJ2-3|TRBV28
TGTGCCAGCAGTTTTTCGTGGACAGGCCCCGAGGCAGATACGCAGTATTTT
CASSFSWTGPEADTQYF
>TRBD2|.|TRBJ2-7|TRBV7-2
TGTGCCAGCAGTTTACAGACTAGCGGGGGGCTTGAAGAGCAGTACTTC
CASSLQTSGGLEEQYF
>TRBD1|.|TRBJ1-5|TRBV28
TGTGCCAGCAGCTCGACCGGGACAGCGAGCAATCAGCCCCAGCATTTT
CASSSTGTASNQPQHF
>.|.|TRBJ1-2|TRBV6-5
TGTGCCAGCAGTTACTCGGCTTCAGGGCACTATGGCTACACCTTC
CASSYSASGHYGYTF
>.|.|TRBJ1-1|TRBV14
TGTGCCAGCAGCCGGATGGACAGCCTGAACACTGAAGCTTTCTTT
CASSRMDSLNTEAFF
>.|.|TRBJ2-1|TRBV5-6
TGTGCCAGCAGCTTACCCGGGAAACTGAACAATGAGCAGTTCTTC
CASSLPGKLNNEQFF
>.|.|TRBJ1-1|TRBV19
TGTGCCAGTAAGACTCTTGGAGGACAGAAAATGAACACTGAAGCTTTCTTT
CASKTLGGQKMNTEAFF